The 3 T cell receptor beta chains below all came from one sample that was sequenced in a study of T-cell memory formation after mild COVID-19. TCRdb passed the 5' RACE reads through MiXCR, listing each CDR3 protein once. This table holds roughly 86,000 distinct CDR3 sequences, about 13% found once. Sample: PBMCs or a T cell subset sorted from them (not recorded which). The receptors stem from an adult woman who had mild COVID-19 (a few samples of this study predate the infection). Cell type and time point are not known.

This clonotype was seen many times. This chain links TRBV2 with TRBJ2-1; no definite D call. This CDR3 comprises 18 residues. Trimming left V 1 base short and J 0 bases short, with 16 bases between. Per the germline V gene, CDR1 is SNHLY and CDR2 is FYNNEI. DNA for the CDR3: TGTGCCAGCAGTGAAGTACAGCTAACGGCGAGCTCCTACAATGAGCAGTTCTTC. Translated: CASSEVQLTASSYNEQFF.

This chain links TRBV20-1 with TRBJ2-3; 7 bases match TRBD2. CDR3 length: 15 amino acids. Germline V CDR1 and CDR2: DFQATT, SNEGSKA (reference sequence). The V segment lost 7 bases and the J segment 4 bases; nucleotides outside the gene matches: 14. The CDR3 region is CSVPGGLFAPDTQYF. The DNA of the CDR3 is TGCAGTGTTCCCGGGGGACTATTTGCCCCAGATACGCAGTATTTT.

V is TRBV11-2 and J is TRBJ2-2; D not resolved. Germline V gene sequence: CDR1 SGHAT, CDR2 FQNNGV. Between the trimmed V and J ends, which lost 1 base and 4 bases, there was a span of 7 bases. The CDR3 extends over 14 amino acids. The CDR3 coding sequence is TGTGCCAGCAGCTTAGGTGTGAGCACCGGGGAGCTGTTTTTT. It codes for CASSLGVSTGELFF.